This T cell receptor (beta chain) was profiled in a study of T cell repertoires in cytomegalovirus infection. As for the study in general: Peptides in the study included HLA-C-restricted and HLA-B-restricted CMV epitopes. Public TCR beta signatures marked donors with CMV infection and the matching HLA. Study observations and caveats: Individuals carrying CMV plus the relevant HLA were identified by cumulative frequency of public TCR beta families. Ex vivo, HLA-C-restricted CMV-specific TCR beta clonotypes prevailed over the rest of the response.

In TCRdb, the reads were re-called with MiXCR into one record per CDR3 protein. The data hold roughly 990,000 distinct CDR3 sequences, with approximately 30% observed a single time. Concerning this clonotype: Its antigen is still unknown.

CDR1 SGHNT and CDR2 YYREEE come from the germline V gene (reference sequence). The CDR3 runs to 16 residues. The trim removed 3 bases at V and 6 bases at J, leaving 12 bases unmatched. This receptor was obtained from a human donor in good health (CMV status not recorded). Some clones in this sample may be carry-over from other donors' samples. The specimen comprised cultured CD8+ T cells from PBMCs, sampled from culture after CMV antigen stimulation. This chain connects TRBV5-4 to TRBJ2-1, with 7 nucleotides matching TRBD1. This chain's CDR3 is CASSSHGAGGINEQFF. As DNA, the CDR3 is TGTGCCAGCAGCTCCCATGGGGCAGGGGGTATCAATGAGCAGTTCTTC.